The 18 T cell receptor beta chains below come from one sample, sequenced in a study of beta chain features in type 1 diabetes. The entirety of the isolated RNA underwent reverse transcription, so expressed TCRB transcripts were sequenced. The assay was immunoSEQ multiplex PCR, and TCRdb's table has in-frame clones only and misses some. Of more than 300,000 clones detected, around 16% appear once; the ten largest clones hold 0.019%. The sequenced material came from naive CD4+ T cells from blood. These receptor sequences come from a woman aged 18-29 years in good health.

This clone was observed a handful of times. This chain links TRBV4-1 with TRBJ2-7, with D possibly TRBD2 on 6 matching bases. The CDR3 sequence is 15 residues long. Between the trimmed V and J ends, which lost 4 bases and 0 bases, there was a span of 13 bases. Germline CDR1 is MGHRA and CDR2 is YSYEKL. CDR3 region: CASSPGDRNSYEQYF. The CDR3 bases are TGCGCCAGCAGCCCGGGGGACCGCAACTCCTACGAGCAGTACTTC.

The chain links TRBV11-2 to TRBJ2-6; D is perhaps TRBD1 (5 bases). V lost 5 bases and J 2 bases, leaving 13 bases between the germline ends. The CDR3 consists of 16 residues. Germline CDR1 SGHAT, CDR2 FQNNGV. The DNA for the CDR3 is TGTGCCAGCAGCCTCAGCAACAGGACTGGGGCCAACGTCCTGACTTTC. It specifies CASSLSNRTGANVLTF.

This clone was found a few times. This sequence joins TRBV5-1 and TRBJ2-2, with 8 bases identical to TRBD1. The ends lost 0 bases at V and 0 bases at J; junction bases unmatched: 1. CDR1 is SGHRS and CDR2 is YFSETQ in the germline V gene. The CDR3 is 16 amino acids. The CDR3 reads CASSLAGGANTGELFF. The CDR3, as DNA: TGCGCCAGCAGCTTGGCAGGGGGCGCGAACACCGGGGAGCTGTTTTTT.

In its sample, this clone was seen a few times. The chain is built from TRBV9 and TRBJ2-4, with 10 positions matching TRBD1. J lost 6 bases, V lost 3 bases, and 6 bases had no gene match. CDR1 is SGDLS, CDR2 YYNGEE, per germline. The CDR3 covers 15 residues. The CDR3 DNA sequence: TGTGCCAGCAGCGCCCAAAGGACAGGGGGAAACATTCAGTACTTC. This codes for CASSAQRTGGNIQYF. Looking up the rest from reference TRBV9 and TRBJ2-4 gives the full variable domain: DSGVTQTPKHLITATGQRVTLRCSPRSGDLSVYWYQQSLDQGLQFLIQYYNGEERAKGNILERFSAQQFPDLHSELNLSSLELGDSALYFCASSAQRTGGNIQYFGAGTRLSVL.

The chain couples TRBV6-1 to TRBJ1-5; unclear D gene. V shed 4 bases and J shed 5 bases, with 6 bases lying between them. The CDR3 length is 12 residues. Germline V lookup: CDR1 MNHNS, CDR2 SASEGT. The CDR3 region is CASSGLYQPQHF. CDR3 DNA sequence: TGTGCCAGCAGTGGACTGTATCAGCCCCAGCATTTT.

The gene calls are TRBV10-3 and TRBJ2-7; the D gene is possibly TRBD2 (5 bases). CDR1 and CDR2 (germline): ENHRY, SYGVKD. V was clipped by 2 bases and J by 6 bases, with 11 bases between them. This CDR3 comprises 13 residues. CDR3 sequence reads: CAISEEGWGEQYF. The CDR3 region has the DNA TGTGCCATCAGTGAGGAGGGTTGGGGCGAGCAGTACTTC.

This clone appeared a few times. The chain has TRBV6-1 and TRBJ2-5, with a tentative D call TRBD2 (5 bases). Trimming cost V 2 bases and J 9 bases, with 10 bases left between them. The CDR3 is made up of 12 amino acids. Germline V gene lookup returns CDR1 MNHNS and CDR2 SASEGT. DNA for the CDR3: TGTGCCAGCAGTGAACAGAGCGGCCCCCAGTACTTC. Protein sequence: CASSEQSGPQYF.

This clone appeared a few times. The chain is built from TRBV5-1 and TRBJ2-4; the match to TRBD1 covers 7 bases. The CDR3 sequence is 18 residues long. Per germline, CDR1 SGHRS and CDR2 YFSETQ. The V segment lost 3 bases and the J segment 3 bases; nucleotides outside the gene matches: 15. The CDR3 DNA is TGCGCCAGCAGCTCGGGGACAGTCAGCTTAGGGGTCAAAAACATTCAGTACTTC. Its translation: CASSSGTVSLGVKNIQYF.

This clone has a handful of counts. The chain carries TRBV2 and TRBJ1-1, with 7 bases aligning to TRBD1. The CDR3 totals 13 residues. CDR1 is SNHLY and CDR2 is FYNNEI in the germline V gene. Losses at the gene ends were 9 bases for V and 1 base for J; bases not matched to a gene: 5. Here the CDR3 reads CARGTEGNTEAFF. CDR3 nucleotide sequence: TGTGCCAGGGGGACAGAAGGGAACACTGAAGCTTTCTTT.

The gene calls are TRBV20-1 and TRBJ1-1, with 10 bases matching TRBD1. The CDR3 runs 11 residues. J lost 5 bases, V lost 6 bases, and 0 bases had no gene match. CDR1 DFQATT and CDR2 SNEGSKA come from the germline V gene (reference sequence). The CDR3 is CSADRGTEAFF. In DNA form, the CDR3 reads TGCAGTGCGGACAGGGGGACTGAAGCTTTCTTT.

This chain connects TRBV29-1 to TRBJ2-7, with D possibly TRBD1 on 6 matching bases. This CDR3 is 16 amino acids long. Trimming took 5 bases from V and 0 from J, leaving 20 bases between them. The germline V gene encodes CDR1 SQVTM and CDR2 ANQGSEA. CDR3 sequence: CSVRVRGGGPSYEQYF. The CDR3 DNA follows: TGCAGCGTTAGAGTCCGTGGGGGCGGCCCCTCCTACGAGCAGTACTTC.

This clone was seen a handful of times. The CDR3 bases are TGCAGCGTTGACCAAGGTCGATGGAGGAGGGCGATGAACACTGAAGCTTTCTTT. Its protein is CSVDQGRWRRAMNTEAFF. This rearrangement joins TRBV29-1 to TRBJ1-1; unclear D gene. Looked up from germline, CDR1 is SQVTM and CDR2 is ANQGSEA. Trimming pared 3 bases from V and 0 bases from J, leaving 23 bases between. The CDR3 is 18 residues long.

This clone was seen a handful of times. V is TRBV4-2 and J is TRBJ2-1; 8 positions match TRBD2. Germline V CDR1 and CDR2: LGHNA, YNFKEQ. This CDR3 spans 15 amino acids. With V trimmed by 0 bases and J by 7 bases, 5 bases remained unmatched. Here the CDR3 reads CASSQDPGGPNEQFF. The CDR3 DNA reads as TGTGCCAGCAGCCAAGATCCGGGAGGGCCAAATGAGCAGTTCTTC.

The chain links TRBV9 to TRBJ2-7; tentative D call: TRBD2 (5 bases). There are 15 residues in the CDR3. V lost 3 bases and J lost 2, with 15 bases in between. CDR1 is SGDLS and CDR2 is YYNGEE in the germline V gene. The DNA for the CDR3 is TGTGCCAGCAGCGGGATGGGTTCGGGGACCTACGAGCAGTACTTC. Translating gives CASSGMGSGTYEQYF.

This clone was seen a few times. The genes are TRBV29-1 and TRBJ2-1; 9 nucleotides agree with TRBD2. The J segment lost 5 bases and the V segment lost 4 bases, leaving 9 bases of the junction unmatched. The germline V gene encodes CDR1 SQVTM and CDR2 ANQGSEA. CDR3 length equals 15 residues. The CDR3: CSVALSGGPNNEQFF. The DNA of the CDR3 is TGCAGCGTTGCCCTTAGCGGGGGACCCAACAATGAGCAGTTCTTC.

This clone has only a few counts. J is TRBJ2-3 and V is TRBV19; TRBD2 matches at 11 bases. Germline trimming cut 5 bases from V and 0 bases from J; bases unmatched to any gene: 4. Germline V CDR1 and CDR2: LNHDA, SQIVND (reference sequence). This CDR3 spans 16 amino acids. For the CDR3, the DNA is TGTGCCAGTAGTCCCTGGACTAGCGGGAGCACAGATACGCAGTATTTT. Its translation: CASSPWTSGSTDTQYF.

The CDR3 region is CASGLVSNEQFF. CDR3 DNA: TGTGCTAGTGGTTTGGTATCAAATGAGCAGTTCTTC. This chain joins TRBV12-5 and TRBJ2-1; no firm D call. Deletions cut 0 bases from V and 7 bases from J, with 4 bases between. CDR3 length: 12 amino acids. Germline V gives CDR1 LGHNT, CDR2 FRNRAP.

This clone was detected a few times. This chain uses TRBV7-2 with TRBJ2-1; 8 bases fit TRBD2. There are 15 residues in the CDR3. Germline V gene data show CDR1 as SGHTA and CDR2 as FQGNSA. V was clipped by 1 base and J by 3 bases; unmatched bases: 2. The DNA for the CDR3 is TGTGCCAGCAGCTTAGTAGCGGGGCACTACAATGAGCAGTTCTTC. Protein: CASSLVAGHYNEQFF.